This T cell receptor beta chain stems from a study of blood T cell repertoires in COVID-19. About the research overall: Samples of COVID-19 (acute and convalescent) were obtained from the United States, Italy and Spain. Sample material is recorded as cDNA or gDNA derived from T cells, B-cell-depleted T cells, or PBMCs.

Original analysis: The assay estimated nucleated cells by amplifying reference gene primers. Assay: immunoSEQ multiplex PCR; the TCRdb copy retains only in-frame clones and omits some. Clone size and the V and J calls come from that table; the DNA yielded D and trimming. The data contain 260,000 or so clones, around 90% of them seen just once; the ten biggest clones take up about 0.7%. CDR3 length equals 16 residues. Trimming at V came to 2 bases and at J to 5 bases, leaving 5 bases not matched to a gene. Germline V gene lookup returns CDR1 SGHRS and CDR2 YFSETQ. The rearrangement joins TRBV5-1 to TRBJ2-6; 9 bases are shared with TRBD1. Material: peripheral blood. The origin of this receptor is a human donor in a cohort sampled during active COVID-19. CDR3 region: CASSLQGQGRANVLTF. The CDR3, as DNA: TGCGCCAGCAGCTTACAGGGACAGGGTCGGGCCAACGTCCTGACTTTC.